This T cell receptor (beta chain) was identified during a study of T-cell memory formation after mild COVID-19. Looking at the study overall: Largely donor-specific sequence clusters came from two donors.

TCR alpha and TCR beta cDNA libraries carrying sample barcodes and UMIs came from 5'RACE with constant-segment primers. From the 5' RACE reads, TCRdb called clonotypes with MiXCR, one entry per CDR3 protein. Among about 260,000 distinct CDR3 sequences listed, 8% to 10% were seen once. Details on this clonotype: Its matching antigen is unknown.

General study points: Researchers report contracting CD4+ clones mostly in CM and EM, with CD8+ clones in EMRA. A subset of responding clones appeared in pre-infection memory, suggesting cross-reactive memory joined.

The ends were cut back, 4 bases at V and 5 bases at J, with 14 bases in the middle. CDR1 is SEHNR and CDR2 is FQNEAQ in the germline V gene (reference sequence). The CDR3 spans 14 residues. Sample: PBMCs or a T cell subset sorted from them (not recorded which). The sequence was collected from a man aged 18 to 29 who had mild COVID-19 (a few samples of this study predate the infection). Cell type and time point are not known. The rearrangement joins TRBV7-9 to TRBJ2-5; no firm D call. CDR3 nucleotides: TGTGCCAGCAGCTCTGGCGGCCGCATGGAGACCCAGTACTTC. It codes for CASSSGGRMETQYF.